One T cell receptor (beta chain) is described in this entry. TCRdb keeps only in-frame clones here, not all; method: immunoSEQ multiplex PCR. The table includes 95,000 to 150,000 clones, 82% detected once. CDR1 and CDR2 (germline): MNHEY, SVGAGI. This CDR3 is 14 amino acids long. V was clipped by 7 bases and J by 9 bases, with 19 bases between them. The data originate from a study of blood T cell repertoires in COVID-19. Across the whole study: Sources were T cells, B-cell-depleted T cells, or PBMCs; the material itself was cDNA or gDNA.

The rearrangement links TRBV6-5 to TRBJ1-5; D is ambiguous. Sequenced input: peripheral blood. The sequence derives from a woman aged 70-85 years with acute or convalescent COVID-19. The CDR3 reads CASTPREGTLPQHF. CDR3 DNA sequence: TGTGCCAGCACCCCCCGGGAGGGAACTCTGCCCCAGCATTTT.